This T cell receptor beta chain derives from a study of blood T cell repertoires in COVID-19. Study details: T cells, B-cell-depleted T cells, or PBMCs provided the cDNA or gDNA that served as material.

Trimming removed 7 bases at V and 1 base at J, with 13 bases between. Per germline, CDR1 SNHLY and CDR2 FYNNEI. This CDR3 has 14 amino acids. Here immunoSEQ multiplex PCR was the method, and the copy in TCRdb shows in-frame clones only, minus some. The sample has more than 300,000 clones; roughly 90% are singletons. In terms of age and location, participants ranged from roughly 18 to 90 years and lived in roughly 22 US areas. Exposed volunteers were people who met a COVID-19 case within 2 weeks before study entry. The specimen sequenced was PBMCs or T cells enriched from blood (not recorded which). The sequence came from a woman aged 25 to 39 who had been exposed to COVID-19. The J gene is TRBJ1-1, the V gene TRBV2, with D possibly matching TRBD1 (6 bases). CDR3 residues: CASISLGANTEAFF. CDR3 coding DNA: TGTGCCAGCATCTCATTGGGGGCGAACACTGAAGCTTTCTTT. Combining the CDR3 with reference TRBV2 and TRBJ1-1 gives the whole variable domain EPEVTQTPSHQVTQMGQEVILRCVPISNHLYFYWYRQILGQKVEFLVSFYNNEISEKSEIFDDQFSVERPDGSNFTLKIRSTKLEDSAMYFCASISLGANTEAFFGQGTRLTVV.